This TCR beta chain was documented in a study of long-term antiretroviral therapy in people with HIV. Findings and limits, study-wide: The clones with expansion before ART were dominant in the repertoire at all time points. Investigators report no available data on ART adherence, viral resistance or therapy changes.

Trimming took 4 bases from V and 0 from J, leaving 15 bases between them. CDR1 GTSNPN and CDR2 SVGIG come from the germline V gene (reference sequence). CDR3 length: 16 residues. immunoSEQ v3.0 was run at survey level. Clones were sequenced by immunoSEQ multiplex PCR, and TCRdb holds only the in-frame ones, with some missing. The profile shows around 26,000 clones, 82% of them singletons. Concerning this clone: The antigen is undetermined.

Every HIV-positive participant received treatment in the United States. This specimen consisted of unsorted PBMCs, obtained 2.9 years after starting antiretroviral therapy. This receptor was identified in a man aged 50-60 years with HIV. The chain has TRBV30 and TRBJ1-4; no clear D. The chain's CDR3 is CAWTPGSFATNEKLFF. The DNA of the CDR3 is TGTGCCTGGACCCCGGGATCTTTTGCAACTAATGAAAAACTGTTTTTT.